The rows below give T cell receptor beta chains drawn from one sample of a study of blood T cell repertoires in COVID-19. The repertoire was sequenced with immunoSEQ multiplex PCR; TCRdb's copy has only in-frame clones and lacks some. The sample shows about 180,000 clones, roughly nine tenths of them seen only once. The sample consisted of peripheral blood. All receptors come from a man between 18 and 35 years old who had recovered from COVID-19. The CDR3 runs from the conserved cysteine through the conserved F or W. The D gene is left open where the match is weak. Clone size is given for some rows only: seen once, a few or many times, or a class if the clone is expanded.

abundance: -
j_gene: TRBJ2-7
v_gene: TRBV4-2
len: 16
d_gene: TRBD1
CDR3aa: CASSQDQGTGGHEQYF
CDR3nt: TGTGCCAGCAGCCAAGATCAAGGGACAGGGGGCCACGAGCAGTACTTC

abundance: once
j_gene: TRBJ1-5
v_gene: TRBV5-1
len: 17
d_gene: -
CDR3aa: CASSLGGEAHSNQPQHF
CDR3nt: TGCGCCAGCAGCTTGGGCGGGGAGGCCCATAGCAATCAGCCCCAGCATTTT

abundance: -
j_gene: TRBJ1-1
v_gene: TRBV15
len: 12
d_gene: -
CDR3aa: CATSRDQTEAFF
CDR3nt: TGTGCCACCAGCAGAGATCAAACTGAAGCTTTCTTT

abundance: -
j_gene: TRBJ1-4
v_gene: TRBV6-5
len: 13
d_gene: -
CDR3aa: CASSGSGYEKLFF
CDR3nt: TGTGCCAGCTCGGGTTCCGGGTACGAAAAACTGTTTTTT

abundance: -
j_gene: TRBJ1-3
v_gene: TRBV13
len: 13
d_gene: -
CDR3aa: CASSLPRGNTIYF
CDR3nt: TGTGCCAGCAGCTTACCTCGGGGAAACACCATATATTTT

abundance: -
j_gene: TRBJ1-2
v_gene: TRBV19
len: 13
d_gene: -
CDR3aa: CASTPTGSYGYTF
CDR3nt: TGTGCCAGTACCCCTACAGGGAGTTATGGCTACACCTTC

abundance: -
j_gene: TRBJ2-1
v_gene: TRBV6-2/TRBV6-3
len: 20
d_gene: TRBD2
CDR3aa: CASSYSRVRSAAGEADEQFF
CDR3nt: TGTGCCAGCAGTTACTCGAGAGTGAGGTCGGCGGCGGGAGAAGCGGATGAGCAGTTCTTC

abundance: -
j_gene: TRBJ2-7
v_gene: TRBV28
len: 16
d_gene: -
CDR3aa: CASSLWEVTDSYEQYF
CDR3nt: TGTGCCAGCAGTTTATGGGAAGTGACAGACTCCTACGAGCAGTACTTC

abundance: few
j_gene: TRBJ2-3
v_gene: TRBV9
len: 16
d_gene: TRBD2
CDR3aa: CASSVVGGRGSDTQYF
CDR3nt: TGTGCCAGCAGCGTAGTCGGCGGGAGGGGCTCAGATACGCAGTATTTT

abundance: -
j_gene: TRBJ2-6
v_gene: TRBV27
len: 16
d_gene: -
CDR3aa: CASSAQRNSGANVLTF
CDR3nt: TGTGCCAGCAGTGCACAGAGAAACTCTGGGGCCAACGTCCTGACTTTC

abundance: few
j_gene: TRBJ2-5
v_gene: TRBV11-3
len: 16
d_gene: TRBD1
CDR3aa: CASSLDPTGGRETQYF
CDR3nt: TGTGCCAGCAGCTTAGATCCGACAGGGGGTAGGGAGACCCAGTACTTC

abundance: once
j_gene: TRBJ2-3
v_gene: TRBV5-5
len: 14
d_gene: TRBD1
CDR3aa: CASSPPQGTDTQYF
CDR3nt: TGTGCCAGCAGCCCACCACAGGGGACAGATACGCAGTATTTT

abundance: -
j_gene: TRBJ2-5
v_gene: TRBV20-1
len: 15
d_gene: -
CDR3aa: CSASPTSFIRETQYF
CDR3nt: TGCAGTGCTAGTCCGACTAGTTTTATTCGAGAGACCCAGTACTTC

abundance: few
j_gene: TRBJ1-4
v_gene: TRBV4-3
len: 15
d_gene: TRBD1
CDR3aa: CASSLQGRSNEKLFF
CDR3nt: TGCGCCAGCAGCCTACAGGGGCGGTCTAATGAAAAACTGTTTTTT

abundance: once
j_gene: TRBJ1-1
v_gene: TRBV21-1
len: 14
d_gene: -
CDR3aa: CASSKGGTGPVAFF
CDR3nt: TGTGCCAGCAGCAAAGGGGGGACAGGGCCCGTAGCTTTCTTT

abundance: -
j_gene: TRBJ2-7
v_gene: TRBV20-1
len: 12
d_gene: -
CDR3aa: CSASHISYEQYF
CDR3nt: TGCAGTGCTAGTCACATCTCCTACGAGCAGTACTTC

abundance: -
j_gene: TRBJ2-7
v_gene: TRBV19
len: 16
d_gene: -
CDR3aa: CASSLGGRAFSYEQYF
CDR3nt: TGTGCCAGTAGTCTGGGGGGGCGGGCCTTCTCCTACGAGCAGTACTTC

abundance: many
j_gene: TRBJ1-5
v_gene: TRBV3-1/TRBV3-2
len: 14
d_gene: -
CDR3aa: CASSQGSGNQPQHF
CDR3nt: TGTGCCAGCAGCCAGGGGTCGGGGAATCAGCCCCAGCATTTT

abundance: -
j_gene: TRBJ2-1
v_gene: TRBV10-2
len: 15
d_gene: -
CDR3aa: CASSAEEVGHYEQFF
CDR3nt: TGCGCCAGCAGTGCTGAAGAGGTGGGGCATTATGAGCAGTTCTTC

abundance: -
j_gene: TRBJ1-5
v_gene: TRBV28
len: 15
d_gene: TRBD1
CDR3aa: CASRLQGASNQPQHF
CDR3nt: TGTGCCAGCAGACTCCAGGGGGCGAGCAATCAGCCCCAGCATTTT

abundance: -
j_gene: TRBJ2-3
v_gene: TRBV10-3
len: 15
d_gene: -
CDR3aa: CAIQDRSRAPDTQYF
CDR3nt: TGTGCCATCCAGGATAGGTCCAGGGCCCCCGATACGCAGTATTTT

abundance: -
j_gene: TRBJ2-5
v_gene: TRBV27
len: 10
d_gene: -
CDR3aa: CASPRWTQYF
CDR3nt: TGTGCCAGCCCCAGGTGGACCCAGTACTTC

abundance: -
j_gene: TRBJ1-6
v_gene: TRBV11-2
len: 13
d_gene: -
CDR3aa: CASSLLRNSPLHF
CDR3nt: TGTGCCAGCAGCTTATTGAGAAATTCACCCCTCCACTTT

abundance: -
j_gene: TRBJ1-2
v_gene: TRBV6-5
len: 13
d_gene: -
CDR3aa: CASSYGQDKGYTF
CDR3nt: TGTGCCAGCAGTTACGGGCAGGATAAAGGCTACACCTTC

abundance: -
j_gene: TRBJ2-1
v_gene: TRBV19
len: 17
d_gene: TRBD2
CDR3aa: CASSMPPSSGSFGEQFF
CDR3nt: TGTGCCAGTAGTATGCCCCCCTCTAGCGGGAGCTTTGGGGAGCAGTTCTTC

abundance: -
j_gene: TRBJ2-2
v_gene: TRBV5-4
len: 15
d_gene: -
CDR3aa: CATQSAGINTGELFF
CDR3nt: TGTGCCACCCAGAGCGCGGGAATAAACACCGGGGAGCTGTTTTTT

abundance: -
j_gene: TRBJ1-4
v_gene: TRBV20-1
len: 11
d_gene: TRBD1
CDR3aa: CSAKRGPELFF
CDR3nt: TGCAGTGCCAAGAGGGGGCCGGAACTGTTTTTT

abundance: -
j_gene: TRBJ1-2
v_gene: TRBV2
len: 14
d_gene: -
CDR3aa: CASRPLEVTYGYTF
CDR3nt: TGTGCCAGCAGACCCCTGGAGGTAACCTATGGCTACACCTTC

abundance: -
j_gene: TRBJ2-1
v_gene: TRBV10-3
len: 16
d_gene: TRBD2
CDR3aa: CAISAHGGLADNEQFF
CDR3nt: TGTGCCATCAGTGCACACGGGGGACTAGCGGACAATGAGCAGTTCTTC

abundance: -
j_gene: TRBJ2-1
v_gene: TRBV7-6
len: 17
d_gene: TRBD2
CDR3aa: CASSLVWGGRDYNEQFF
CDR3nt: TGTGCCAGCAGCTTAGTCTGGGGCGGGAGAGATTACAATGAGCAGTTCTTC

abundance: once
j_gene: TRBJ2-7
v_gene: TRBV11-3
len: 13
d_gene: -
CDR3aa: CASSLVRAGEQYF
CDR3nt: TGTGCCAGCAGCTTAGTGAGGGCGGGCGAGCAGTACTTC

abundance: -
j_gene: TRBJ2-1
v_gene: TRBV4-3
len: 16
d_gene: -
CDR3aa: CASSQDWGAGYNEQFF
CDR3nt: TGCGCCAGCAGCCAAGATTGGGGAGCCGGCTACAATGAGCAGTTCTTC

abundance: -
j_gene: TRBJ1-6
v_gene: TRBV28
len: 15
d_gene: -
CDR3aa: CASKVSDRINSPLHF
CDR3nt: TGTGCCAGCAAAGTCTCGGACAGAATAAATTCACCCCTCCACTTT

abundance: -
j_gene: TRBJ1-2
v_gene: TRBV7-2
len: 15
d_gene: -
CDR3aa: CASSLARRSTYGYTF
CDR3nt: TGTGCCAGCAGCTTAGCGCGTCGGAGCACCTATGGCTACACCTTC

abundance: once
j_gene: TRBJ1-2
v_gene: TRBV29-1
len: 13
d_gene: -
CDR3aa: CSVGTGTSDGYTF
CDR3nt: TGCAGCGTAGGGACCGGGACATCCGATGGCTACACCTTC

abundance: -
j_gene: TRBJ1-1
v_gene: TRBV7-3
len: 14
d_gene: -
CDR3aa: CASRSTRANTEAFF
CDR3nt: TGTGCCAGTCGTTCAACCAGGGCGAACACTGAAGCTTTCTTT

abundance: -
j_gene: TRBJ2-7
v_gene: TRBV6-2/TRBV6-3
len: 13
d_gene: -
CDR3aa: CASSYSRYYEQYF
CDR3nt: TGTGCCAGCAGTTACTCTCGGTACTACGAGCAGTACTTC

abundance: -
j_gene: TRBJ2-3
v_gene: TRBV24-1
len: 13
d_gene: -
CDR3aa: CATSDSRTDTQYF
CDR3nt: TGTGCCACCTCGGACAGCCGCACAGATACGCAGTATTTT

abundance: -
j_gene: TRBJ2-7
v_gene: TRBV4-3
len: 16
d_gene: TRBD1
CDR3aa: CASSQVRGQGAYEQYF
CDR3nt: TGCGCCAGCAGCCAAGTTCGGGGACAGGGGGCGTACGAGCAGTACTTC

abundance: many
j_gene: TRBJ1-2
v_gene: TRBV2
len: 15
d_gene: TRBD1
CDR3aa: CASSALDRGKGGYTF
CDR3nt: TGTGCCAGCAGCGCCTTAGACAGGGGGAAGGGTGGCTACACCTTC

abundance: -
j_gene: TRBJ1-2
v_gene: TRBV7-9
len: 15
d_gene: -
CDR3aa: CASSVSLVANYGYTF
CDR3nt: TGTGCCAGCAGCGTGTCTTTGGTAGCTAACTATGGCTACACCTTC

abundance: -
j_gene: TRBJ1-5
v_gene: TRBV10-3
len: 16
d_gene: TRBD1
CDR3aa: CAISGEGQGPNQPQHF
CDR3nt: TGTGCCATCAGTGGGGAGGGACAGGGCCCTAATCAGCCCCAGCATTTT

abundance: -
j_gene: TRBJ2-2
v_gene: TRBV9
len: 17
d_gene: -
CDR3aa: CASSVGSENPNTGELFF
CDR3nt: TGTGCCAGCAGCGTAGGGTCCGAGAACCCGAACACCGGGGAGCTGTTTTTT

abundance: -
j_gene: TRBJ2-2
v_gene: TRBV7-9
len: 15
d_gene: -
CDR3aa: CASSDERQHTGELFF
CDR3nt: TGTGCCAGCAGCGATGAAAGACAGCACACCGGGGAGCTGTTTTTT

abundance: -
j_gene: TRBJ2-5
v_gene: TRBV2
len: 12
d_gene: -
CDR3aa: CASRRIQETQYF
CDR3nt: TGTGCCAGCAGGCGGATTCAAGAGACCCAGTACTTC

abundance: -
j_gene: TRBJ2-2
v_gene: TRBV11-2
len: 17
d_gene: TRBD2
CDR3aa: CASSLGLRTRSTGELFF
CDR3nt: TGTGCCAGCAGCTTAGGACTTAGGACTAGAAGCACCGGGGAGCTGTTTTTT

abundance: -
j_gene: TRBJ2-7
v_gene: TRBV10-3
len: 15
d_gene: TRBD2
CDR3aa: CAISQTGRAGSEQYF
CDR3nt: TGTGCCATCAGTCAGACGGGGAGGGCCGGAAGCGAGCAGTACTTC

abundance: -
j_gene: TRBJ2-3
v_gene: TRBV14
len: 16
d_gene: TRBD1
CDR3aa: CASSRQPTGVTDTQYF
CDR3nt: TGTGCCAGCAGCCGCCAACCGACAGGGGTAACAGATACGCAGTATTTT

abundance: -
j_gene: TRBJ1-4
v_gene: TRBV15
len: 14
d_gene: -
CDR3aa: CATSQQGTNEKLFF
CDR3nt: TGTGCCACCAGCCAACAGGGTACTAATGAAAAACTGTTTTTT

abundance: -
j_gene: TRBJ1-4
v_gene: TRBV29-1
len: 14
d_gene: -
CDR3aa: CSVRLVATNEKLFF
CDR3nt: TGCAGCGTAAGACTGGTGGCAACTAATGAAAAACTGTTTTTT

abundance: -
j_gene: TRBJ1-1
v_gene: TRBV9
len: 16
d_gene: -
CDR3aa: CASSVVEGPRATEAFF
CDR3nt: TGTGCCAGCAGCGTAGTCGAAGGACCGAGGGCCACTGAAGCTTTCTTT

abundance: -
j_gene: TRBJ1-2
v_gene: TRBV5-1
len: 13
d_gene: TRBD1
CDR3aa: CASSFGTDYGYTF
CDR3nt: TGCGCCAGCAGCTTTGGGACAGACTATGGCTACACCTTC

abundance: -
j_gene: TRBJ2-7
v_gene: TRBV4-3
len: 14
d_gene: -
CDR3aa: CASSQGWATYEQYF
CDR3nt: TGCGCCAGCAGCCAAGGCTGGGCTACCTACGAGCAGTACTTC